Reported below is one T cell receptor beta chain. A read error may produce the germline difference seen at one junction end. The CDR3 loop spans 16 amino acids. The germline gives CDR1 MNHEY, CDR2 SVGEGT. The data stem from a study of molecular identifiers for immune sequencing clone quantification. From the PCR reads, TCRdb called clonotypes with MiXCR, one entry per CDR3 protein. The sample gives 460,000 or so distinct CDR3 sequences, roughly 24% of which show up once; around 0.79% is in the top ten. Sequencing was carried out using naive CD8+ T cells from blood, with Jurkat cell RNA spiked in. Indicated subset: FACS-sorted CD8+CD4-CCR7+CD45RA+ naive T cells. The chain carries TRBV6-2 or TRBV6-3 and TRBJ1-6; no clear D. The receptor was derived from a human donor in good health. Some libraries in this study had Jurkat cell RNA spiked in. The CDR3 region is CASSYEWSSYNSPPHF. The DNA for the CDR3 is TGTGCCAGCAGTTACGAGTGGAGCTCCTATAATTCACCCCCCCACTTT.